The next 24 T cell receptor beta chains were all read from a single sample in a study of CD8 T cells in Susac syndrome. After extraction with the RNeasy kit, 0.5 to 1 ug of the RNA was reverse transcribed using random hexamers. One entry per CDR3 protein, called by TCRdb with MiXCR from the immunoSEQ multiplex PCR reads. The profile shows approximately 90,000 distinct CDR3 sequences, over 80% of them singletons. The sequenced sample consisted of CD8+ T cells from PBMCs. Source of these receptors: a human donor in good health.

The CDR3: CASSQGRGDTQYF. CDR3 in DNA: TGTGCCAGCAGTCAAGGGAGAGGAGATACGCAGTATTTT. The chain is built from TRBV12-3 or TRBV12-4 and TRBJ2-3, with D tentatively TRBD2 (5 bases). The CDR3 length is 13 residues. V was shortened by 5 bases and J by 5 bases, with 11 bases between the two germline ends.

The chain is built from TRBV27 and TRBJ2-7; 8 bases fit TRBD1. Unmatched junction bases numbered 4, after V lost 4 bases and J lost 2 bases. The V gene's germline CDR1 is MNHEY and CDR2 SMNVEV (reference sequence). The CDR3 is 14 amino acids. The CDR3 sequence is CASSSDRDTYEQYF. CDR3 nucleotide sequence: TGTGCCAGCAGTTCGGACAGGGATACCTACGAGCAGTACTTC.

CDR3 region: CSVEGTGEFEEQYF. The CDR3 DNA sequence: TGCAGCGTTGAAGGGACAGGGGAGTTTGAAGAGCAGTACTTC. This chain links TRBV29-1 with TRBJ2-7; 9 bases are a match to TRBD1. V lost 1 base, J lost 7 bases, and 8 bases stayed unmatched. The CDR3 consists of 14 residues. Germline CDR1 is SQVTM and CDR2 is ANQGSEA.

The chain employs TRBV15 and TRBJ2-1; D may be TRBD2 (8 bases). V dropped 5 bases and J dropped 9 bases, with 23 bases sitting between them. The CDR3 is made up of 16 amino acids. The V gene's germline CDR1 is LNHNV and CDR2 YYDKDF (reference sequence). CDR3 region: CATSWAGRGLVGEQFF. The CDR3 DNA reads TGTGCCACCAGCTGGGCCGGGAGGGGGCTGGTGGGTGAGCAGTTCTTC. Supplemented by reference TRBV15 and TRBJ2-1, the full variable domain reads DAMVIQNPRYQVTQFGKPVTLSCSQTLNHNVMYWYQQKSSQAPKLLFHYYDKDFNNEADTPDNFQSRRPNTSFCFLDIRSPGLGDTAMYLCATSWAGRGLVGEQFFGPGTRLTVL.

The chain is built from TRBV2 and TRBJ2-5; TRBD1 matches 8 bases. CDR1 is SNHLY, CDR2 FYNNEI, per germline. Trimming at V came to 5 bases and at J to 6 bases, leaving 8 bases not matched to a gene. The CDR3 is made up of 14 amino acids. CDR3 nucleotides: TGTGCCAGCAGTCCCCGGACAGGGCCAAAGACCCAGTACTTC. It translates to CASSPRTGPKTQYF.

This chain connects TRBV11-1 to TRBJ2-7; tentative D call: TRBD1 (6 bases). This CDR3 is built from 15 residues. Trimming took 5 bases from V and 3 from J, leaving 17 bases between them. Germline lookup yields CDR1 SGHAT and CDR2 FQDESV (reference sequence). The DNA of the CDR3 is TGTGCCAGCAGCCCCATCCAGGACAGATACTACGAGCAGTACTTC. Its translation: CASSPIQDRYYEQYF.

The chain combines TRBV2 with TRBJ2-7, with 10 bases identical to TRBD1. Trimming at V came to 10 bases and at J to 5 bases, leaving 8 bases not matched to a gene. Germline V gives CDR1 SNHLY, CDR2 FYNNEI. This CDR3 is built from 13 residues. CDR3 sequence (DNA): TGTGCCACCCGCCCTGGACAGGGGGACGAGCAGTACTTC. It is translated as CATRPGQGDEQYF.

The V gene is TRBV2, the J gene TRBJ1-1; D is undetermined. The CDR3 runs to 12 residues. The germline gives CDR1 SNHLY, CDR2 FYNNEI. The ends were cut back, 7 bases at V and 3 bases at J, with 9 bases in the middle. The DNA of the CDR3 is TGTGCCAGCAAGGGTATGTACACTGAAGCTTTCTTT. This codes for CASKGMYTEAFF. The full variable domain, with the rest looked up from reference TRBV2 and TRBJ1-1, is EPEVTQTPSHQVTQMGQEVILRCVPISNHLYFYWYRQILGQKVEFLVSFYNNEISEKSEIFDDQFSVERPDGSNFTLKIRSTKLEDSAMYFCASKGMYTEAFFGQGTRLTVV.

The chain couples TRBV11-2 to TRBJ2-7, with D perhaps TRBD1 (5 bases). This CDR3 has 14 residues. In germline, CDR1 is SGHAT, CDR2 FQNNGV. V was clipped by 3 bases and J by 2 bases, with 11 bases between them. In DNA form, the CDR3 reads TGTGCCAGCAGCTTCAGCCAGGGCGCCTACGAGCAGTACTTC. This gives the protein CASSFSQGAYEQYF.

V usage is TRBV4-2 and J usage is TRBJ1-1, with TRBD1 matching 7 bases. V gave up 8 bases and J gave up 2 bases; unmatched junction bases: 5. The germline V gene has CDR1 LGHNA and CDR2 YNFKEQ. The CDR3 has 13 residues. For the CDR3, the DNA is TGTGCCAGCGTCGGACAGGATAACACTGAAGCTTTCTTT. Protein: CASVGQDNTEAFF.

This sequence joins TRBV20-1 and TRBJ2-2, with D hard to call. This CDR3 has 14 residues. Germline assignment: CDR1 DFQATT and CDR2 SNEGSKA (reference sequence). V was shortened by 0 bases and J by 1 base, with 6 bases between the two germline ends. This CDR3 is CSARDLGNTGELFF. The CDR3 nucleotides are TGCAGTGCTAGAGATTTGGGGAACACCGGGGAGCTGTTTTTT.

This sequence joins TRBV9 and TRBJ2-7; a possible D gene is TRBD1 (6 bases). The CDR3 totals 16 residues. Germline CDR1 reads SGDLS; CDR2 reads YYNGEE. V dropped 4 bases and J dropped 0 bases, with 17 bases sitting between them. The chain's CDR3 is CASSLSTGTPSYEQYF. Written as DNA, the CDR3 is TGTGCCAGCAGCCTATCCACCGGGACACCCTCCTACGAGCAGTACTTC. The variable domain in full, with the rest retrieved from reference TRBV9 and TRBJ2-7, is DSGVTQTPKHLITATGQRVTLRCSPRSGDLSVYWYQQSLDQGLQFLIQYYNGEERAKGNILERFSAQQFPDLHSELNLSSLELGDSALYFCASSLSTGTPSYEQYFGPGTRLTVT.

The DNA for the CDR3 is TGCGCCAGCAGCCAAGAACTACAGGGGATCGGCGAGCAGTACTTC. Amino acid sequence: CASSQELQGIGEQYF. This chain connects TRBV4-1 to TRBJ2-7, with TRBD1 matching over 7 bases. The germline V gene has CDR1 MGHRA and CDR2 YSYEKL. The CDR3 spans 15 residues. V dropped 0 bases and J dropped 6; count of bases not matched to a gene: 8.

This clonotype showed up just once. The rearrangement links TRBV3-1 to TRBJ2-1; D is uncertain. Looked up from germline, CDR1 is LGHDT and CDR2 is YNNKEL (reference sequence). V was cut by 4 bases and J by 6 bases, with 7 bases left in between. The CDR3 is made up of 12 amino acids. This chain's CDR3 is CASSPDPNEQFF. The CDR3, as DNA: TGTGCCAGCAGCCCGGACCCCAATGAGCAGTTCTTC.

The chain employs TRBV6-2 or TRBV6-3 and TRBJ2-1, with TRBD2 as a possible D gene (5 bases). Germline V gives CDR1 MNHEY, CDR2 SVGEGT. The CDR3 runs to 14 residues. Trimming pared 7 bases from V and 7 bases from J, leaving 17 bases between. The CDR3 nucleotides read TGTGCCAGCATGGAGAGGGCTTTCTTGAATGAGCAGTTCTTC. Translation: CASMERAFLNEQFF.

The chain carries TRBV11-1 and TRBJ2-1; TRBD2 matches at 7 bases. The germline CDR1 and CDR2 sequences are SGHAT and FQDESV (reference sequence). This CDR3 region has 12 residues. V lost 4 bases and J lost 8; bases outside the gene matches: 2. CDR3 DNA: TGTGCCAGCAGCTCCCGGGGGGATGAGCAGTTCTTC. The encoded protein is CASSSRGDEQFF.

In nucleotides, the CDR3 is TGCGCCAGCAGCTTGGCCAGACAGGGCCACGAGCAGTACTTC. This codes for CASSLARQGHEQYF. The chain joins TRBV5-1 to TRBJ2-7, with 7 positions matching TRBD1. Germline CDR1 SGHRS, CDR2 YFSETQ. This CDR3 is built from 14 residues. J was trimmed by 5 bases and V by 0 bases; bases with no gene match: 5.

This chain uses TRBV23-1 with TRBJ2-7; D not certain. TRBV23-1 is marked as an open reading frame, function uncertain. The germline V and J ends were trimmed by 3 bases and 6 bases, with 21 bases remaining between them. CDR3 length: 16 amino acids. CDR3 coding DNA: TGCGCCAGCAGTCAGGTCTCGACCGCGGTGAATTTCGAGCAGTACTTC. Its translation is CASSQVSTAVNFEQYF.

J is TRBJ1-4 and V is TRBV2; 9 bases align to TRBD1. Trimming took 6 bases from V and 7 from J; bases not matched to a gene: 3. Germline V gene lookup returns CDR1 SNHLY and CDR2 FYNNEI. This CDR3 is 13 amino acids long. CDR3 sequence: CASRQGASEKLFF. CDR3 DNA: TGTGCCAGCAGACAGGGGGCTAGTGAAAAACTGTTTTTT.

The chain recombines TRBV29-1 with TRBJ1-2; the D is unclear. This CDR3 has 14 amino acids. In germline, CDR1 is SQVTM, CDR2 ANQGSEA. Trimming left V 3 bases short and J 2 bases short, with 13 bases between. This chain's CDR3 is CSVDLTAENYGYTF. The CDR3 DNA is TGCAGCGTTGATCTTACGGCAGAAAACTATGGCTACACCTTC.

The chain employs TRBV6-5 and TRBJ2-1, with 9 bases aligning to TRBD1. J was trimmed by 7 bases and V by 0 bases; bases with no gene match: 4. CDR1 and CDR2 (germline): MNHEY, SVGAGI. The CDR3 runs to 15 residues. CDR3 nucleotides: TGTGCCAGCAGTTACTCGACAGGGGGGTCGAATGAGCAGTTCTTC. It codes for CASSYSTGGSNEQFF.

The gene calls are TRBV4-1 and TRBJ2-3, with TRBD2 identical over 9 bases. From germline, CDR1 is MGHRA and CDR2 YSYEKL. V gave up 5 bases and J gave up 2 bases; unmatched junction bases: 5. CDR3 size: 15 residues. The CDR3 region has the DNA TGCGCCAGCAGCAGACTAGCGGCACTCACAGATACGCAGTATTTT. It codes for CASSRLAALTDTQYF.

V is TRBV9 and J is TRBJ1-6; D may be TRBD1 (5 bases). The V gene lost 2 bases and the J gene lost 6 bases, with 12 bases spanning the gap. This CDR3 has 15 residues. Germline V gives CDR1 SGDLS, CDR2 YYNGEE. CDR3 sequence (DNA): TGTGCCAGCAGCGTTGAAGGGGTTTTTAATTCACCCCTCCACTTT. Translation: CASSVEGVFNSPLHF.

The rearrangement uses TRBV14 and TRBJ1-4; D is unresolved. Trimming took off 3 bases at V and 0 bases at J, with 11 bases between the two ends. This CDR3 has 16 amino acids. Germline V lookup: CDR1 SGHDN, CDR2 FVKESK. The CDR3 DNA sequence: TGTGCCAGCAGCCACGAAGTCAGTGCAACTAATGAAAAACTGTTTTTT. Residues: CASSHEVSATNEKLFF.